This T cell receptor (beta chain) appears in the sequencing data of a study of cytomegalovirus exposure and HLA in healthy donors. As concerns this clone: Its antigen remains unknown.

Use of 60 Vbeta and 13 Jbeta primers characterized the PCR. The repertoire was sequenced with immunoSEQ multiplex PCR; TCRdb's copy has only in-frame clones and lacks some. Of around 150,000 clones listed, roughly 82% are singletons. Study observations and caveats: Sequencing likely caused a cluster of highly shared sequence variants. It was assumed in the presence/absence analyses that sequencing depth was roughly uniform across donors.

Source material: PBMCs. This TCR derives from a woman aged 50 to 60 in good health and CMV-seropositive.

The CDR3 DNA reads TGTGCCAGCAGAATACGAGTTACAGATACGCAGTATTTT. Translation: CASRIRVTDTQYF. V and J are TRBV6-5 and TRBJ2-3; D remains unclear. The CDR3 has 13 amino acids. Germline-derived CDR1 and CDR2 are MNHEY and SVGAGI. The V gene lost 6 bases and the J gene lost 3 bases, with 10 bases spanning the gap.